What follows are 17 T cell receptor beta chains derived from one specimen sequenced in a study of cytomegalovirus exposure and HLA in healthy donors. With 60 Vbeta and 13 Jbeta primers, the PCR was carried out. The protocol was immunoSEQ multiplex PCR, while the TCRdb copy is restricted to in-frame clones and leaves out a portion. This table holds approximately 180,000 clones, under 85% found once. Sample: PBMCs. The source of these receptors is a human donor in good health.

The genes are TRBV9 and TRBJ2-5; 9 nucleotides agree with TRBD1. The ends lost 1 base at V and 4 bases at J; junction bases unmatched: 8. Germline loops: CDR1 SGDLS, CDR2 YYNGEE. The length of the CDR3 is 16 residues. CDR3: CASSVSGTGFLETQYF. The CDR3 DNA sequence: TGTGCCAGCAGCGTAAGCGGGACAGGGTTCTTAGAGACCCAGTACTTC.

The chain carries TRBV9 and TRBJ1-1, with D perhaps TRBD1 (5 bases). Trimming took off 0 bases at V and 7 bases at J, with 13 bases between the two ends. Germline V gene lookup returns CDR1 SGDLS and CDR2 YYNGEE. This CDR3 is built from 14 residues. CDR3 in amino acids: CASSVGVPGGEAFF. The CDR3 DNA sequence: TGTGCCAGCAGCGTAGGGGTACCGGGGGGTGAAGCTTTCTTT. The entire variable domain, with the rest obtained from reference TRBV9 and TRBJ1-1, is as follows: DSGVTQTPKHLITATGQRVTLRCSPRSGDLSVYWYQQSLDQGLQFLIQYYNGEERAKGNILERFSAQQFPDLHSELNLSSLELGDSALYFCASSVGVPGGEAFFGQGTRLTVV.

The chain recombines TRBV7-9 with TRBJ2-1; 11 bases match TRBD2. V gave up 5 bases and J gave up 4 bases; unmatched junction bases: 7. Germline loops: CDR1 SEHNR, CDR2 FQNEAQ (reference sequence). This CDR3 is built from 16 residues. The CDR3 DNA is TGTGCCAGCAGCCCCATCATAGCGGGGGGGTACAATGAGCAGTTCTTC. Encoded protein: CASSPIIAGGYNEQFF.

The rearrangement links TRBV6-5 to TRBJ2-7; 7 bases agree with TRBD1. Trimming took 6 bases from V and 3 from J; bases not matched to a gene: 8. The CDR3 runs 14 residues. Germline assignment: CDR1 MNHEY and CDR2 SVGAGI. The CDR3 DNA is TGTGCCAGCAGCTCCGGGACAGCGATCTACGAGCAGTACTTC. Translated: CASSSGTAIYEQYF.

This clone was found a few times. This CDR3 is CASSPDRGVNEKLFF. CDR3 sequence (DNA): TGTGCCAGCAGCCCCGACAGGGGCGTTAATGAAAAACTGTTTTTT. The V and J genes are TRBV7-9 and TRBJ1-4, with TRBD1 identical over 8 bases. CDR1 and CDR2 (germline): SEHNR, FQNEAQ (reference sequence). CDR3 length: 15 amino acids. V shed 5 bases and J 4 bases; nucleotides not matched to a gene: 6.

The chain combines TRBV19 with TRBJ1-1, with 7 bases that match TRBD1. The CDR3 covers 14 residues. The J segment lost 5 bases and the V segment lost 8 bases, leaving 11 bases of the junction unmatched. Germline CDR1 and CDR2: LNHDA and SQIVND (reference sequence). The CDR3 here is CASWSGQYYTEAFF. In nucleotides, the CDR3 is TGTGCCAGTTGGTCGGGACAGTACTATACTGAAGCTTTCTTT.

The chain joins TRBV9 to TRBJ1-1; D possibly corresponds to TRBD1 (5 bases). CDR1 and CDR2 (germline): SGDLS, YYNGEE. V was trimmed by 0 bases and J by 1 base, leaving 16 bases between them. CDR3 length: 17 residues. The CDR3 nucleotides read TGTGCCAGCAGCGTAGCGGCGGACATCCCGTCGAACACTGAAGCTTTCTTT. It specifies CASSVAADIPSNTEAFF.

The rearrangement uses TRBV21-1 and TRBJ2-5; TRBD2 reflects the table's D call only, with no check against the DNA. TRBV21-1 is deemed a pseudogene. There are 16 residues in the CDR3. The CDR3 DNA sequence: TGTGCCAGCAGCCCGGCGGAACTTAATCCAAAAGAGACCCAGTACTTC. Translated: CASSPAELNPKETQYF.

The CDR3 DNA sequence: TGTGCCAGCAGCGCCGGGAGGGGAAACACCATATATTTT. Translation gives CASSAGRGNTIYF. J is TRBJ1-3 and V is TRBV6-5; D call uncertain. The CDR3 extends over 13 amino acids. Germline V gene data show CDR1 as MNHEY and CDR2 as SVGAGI. Trimming shortened V by 6 bases and J by 4 bases, and 10 bases separated the two germline ends.

The chain joins TRBV7-6 to TRBJ1-2; 8 bases align to TRBD1. The germline V gene encodes CDR1 SGHVS and CDR2 FNYEAQ. The CDR3 runs to 14 residues. Trimming at V came to 5 bases and at J to 7 bases, leaving 9 bases not matched to a gene. The CDR3 spells CASSPRTGSGGYTF. The CDR3, as DNA: TGTGCCAGCAGCCCCCGGACAGGGTCGGGTGGCTACACCTTC.

This chain uses TRBV5-1 with TRBJ2-3; D is possibly TRBD2 (5 bases). Germline CDR1 is SGHRS and CDR2 is YFSETQ. This CDR3 comprises 14 residues. V shed 1 base and J shed 5 bases, with 11 bases lying between them. The CDR3 DNA sequence: TGCGCCAGCAGCTTGCGGAGTGCGGGAGATACGCAGTATTTT. Translation: CASSLRSAGDTQYF.

This chain connects TRBV7-2 to TRBJ1-5, with 7 bases lining up with TRBD1. The CDR3 runs 14 residues. Germline V gene lookup returns CDR1 SGHTA and CDR2 FQGNSA. V lost 5 bases and J lost 6; bases outside the gene matches: 7. The CDR3 here is CASSLTGQGQPQHF. The CDR3 DNA is TGTGCCAGCAGCCTGACAGGGCAGGGTCAGCCCCAGCATTTT.

This clone has a handful of counts. The chain has TRBV11-2 and TRBJ2-5; D is perhaps TRBD1 (7 bases). V lost 3 bases, J lost 5 bases, and 10 bases lay in between. This CDR3 spans 13 amino acids. CDR1 is SGHAT, CDR2 FQNNGV, per germline. CDR3 sequence reads: CASSFPGGETQYF. In DNA, the CDR3 is TGTGCCAGCAGCTTCCCAGGGGGGGAGACCCAGTACTTC.

This clone was counted a few times. In nucleotides, the CDR3 is TGTGCCAGCAGCTTGGAGCGCCTGTCCGAGCAGTACTTC. The encoded protein is CASSLERLSEQYF. V is TRBV5-6 and J is TRBJ2-7; D is ambiguous. V gave up 0 bases and J gave up 6 bases, with 10 bases separating them. The CDR3 totals 13 residues. Germline CDR1 reads SGHDT; CDR2 reads YYEEEE.

The chain joins TRBV12-5 to TRBJ2-1; 8 bases agree with TRBD2. This CDR3 has 19 amino acids. The germline V gene has CDR1 LGHNT and CDR2 FRNRAP. Trimming cost V 6 bases and J 4 bases; bases outside gene matches: 20. DNA of the CDR3: TGTGCTAGTGGCCGAGTTGGACGGGGGGGCCATGGAGATTACAATGAGCAGTTCTTC. Encoded protein: CASGRVGRGGHGDYNEQFF.

The rearrangement joins TRBV7-2 to TRBJ2-1, with 10 positions matching TRBD1. Germline values: CDR1 SGHTA, CDR2 FQGNSA. There are 15 residues in the CDR3. The V and J ends lost 7 bases and 2 bases, in that order; junction bases with no gene match: 5. CDR3 nucleotide sequence: TGTGCCAGCACGAGGGACAGGGGAACCTACAATGAGCAGTTCTTC. It codes for CASTRDRGTYNEQFF. Supplemented by reference TRBV7-2 and TRBJ2-1, the full variable domain reads GAGVSQSPSNKVTEKGKDVELRCDPISGHTALYWYRQSLGQGLEFLIYFQGNSAPDKSGLPSDRFSAERTGGSVSTLTIQRTQQEDSAVYLCASTRDRGTYNEQFFGPGTRLTVL.

This clone was seen a handful of times. The chain joins TRBV5-4 to TRBJ1-2; maybe TRBD1 (5 bases). The CDR3 totals 14 residues. From germline, CDR1 is SGHNT and CDR2 YYREEE (reference sequence). Trimming pared 0 bases from V and 7 bases from J, leaving 13 bases between. The CDR3 coding sequence is TGTGCCAGCAGCTTGGCCTGGCGGACACTTGGCTACACCTTC. Translated, it gives CASSLAWRTLGYTF.